The source of this T cell receptor (beta chain) is a study of a mutant IDH1 vaccine in newly diagnosed glioma (dated by TCRdb to the early 2020s). For context, the study as a whole: Patients were given eight vaccinations, in weeks 1, 3, 5, 7, 11, 15, 19 and 23, which matched visits V03 through V10. Vaccination started 4-6 weeks after radiotherapy alone, or was given together with temozolomide cycles in the groups whose treatment included chemotherapy. Of the approximately 34 patients who were treated, around 60% were male and approximately 38% were female, and the mean age was around 41 years. Before enrollment, patients had received standard therapy of radiotherapy alone, temozolomide alone, or radiochemotherapy with temozolomide; most received the combination. Peripheral blood was collected at six visits: V03 (baseline), V05, V07, V10, V12 and V13. Longitudinal TCRB deep sequencing was done for 25 to 30 treated patients, wherever samples were available for exploratory analyses.

Details on this clone: Its specific antigen is unknown. The record has no base qualities; no much larger clone is one base away.

Study-wide conclusions, independent of this receptor: Selection of PBMC samples for TCRB deep sequencing was based on availability. Immune responses induced by the vaccine were seen in approximately 93% of patients across multiple MHC alleles. According to the authors, sample limitations meant that analyses of patient blood samples could not be reproduced. Pseudoprogression appeared unrelated to alterations in the top peripheral T cell clonotypes detected by TCRB sequencing.

The library came from the immunoSEQ multiplex PCR assay. Rearranged TCR beta chain sequences were amplified using the hsTCRB Kit according to the manufacturer's protocol. Sequencing of TCRB libraries was carried out on an Illumina MiSeq. On the study's bioinformatics: The kit vendor's proprietary platform handled demultiplexing, trimming and gene mapping. Here the immuneACCESS table is served through TCRdb, limited to in-frame sequences with V and J called. Missing clones are a known gap in these copies; in checked studies unresolved V genes cover under half, and the rest lacks a known reason. Clone size and the V and J calls come from that table; the DNA yielded D and trimming. The sample table lists about 26,000 clones, 70% to 85% of them with a count of one. The top ten hold 6.5% to 7.5% of the sample. In light of the paper, this sample's time point label describes: week 5, during vaccination. Each vaccine dose, consisting of 300 ug of a 20-mer mutant IDH1 peptide in Montanide, was administered subcutaneously with topical imiquimod. The donors had newly diagnosed IDH1-mutant astrocytomas of WHO grade 3 or 4 that showed loss of nuclear ATRX. The samples were drawn from NOA16, a multicentre, single-arm, open-label phase I trial in Germany that tested a mutant IDH1 peptide vaccine in humans for the first time. Genomic DNA for TCRB sequencing was isolated from EDTA blood with the DNeasy Blood and Tissue Kit.

The germline V gene yields LGHNA for CDR1 and YNFKEQ for CDR2. The CDR3 measures 15 amino acids from cysteine to phenylalanine. The read is trimmed to its CDR3 DNA, 45 bases read in frame from base 1. V sheds 3 bases and J sheds 0 bases, leaving 9 bases between their ends. The rearrangement joined TRBV4-2 to TRBJ1-3, with no D gene named confidently. The starting material was PBMCs, obtained from a glioma patient whose treatment included an IDH1 peptide vaccine. The origin of this receptor is a man in his forties or fifties with glioma. Some clones in this sample may be carry-over from other donors' samples. The nucleotide sequence reads TGTGCCAGCAGCCAGGAGGAGAGCTCTGGAAACACCATATATTTT. Its product reads: CASSQEESSGNTIYF.